A single sample is the source of the 21 T cell receptor beta chains below, sequenced in a study of technical replicates of blood from a handful of donors. TCRdb's copy holds only in-frame clones and misses some; the assay was immunoSEQ multiplex PCR. The repertoire includes roughly 80,000 clones, about 92% of them detected once, and 0.41% sits in the top ten. Input material: T cells isolated from PBMCs. The receptor source for this set is a human donor in good health.

The chain couples TRBV28 to TRBJ2-7; possible D gene TRBD2, 5 bases. The V end lost 4 bases, the J end lost 0 bases, and 13 bases lay between the germline ends. In germline, CDR1 is MDHEN, CDR2 SYDVKM. The CDR3 loop spans 15 amino acids. The CDR3 region has the DNA TGTGCCAGCAGTTCCCTGGACTTATTCTCCTACGAGCAGTACTTC. It encodes CASSSLDLFSYEQYF.

The V gene is TRBV9, the J gene TRBJ2-2; 9 nucleotides align to TRBD1. This CDR3 comprises 16 residues. V was pared by 6 bases and J by 1 base, with 7 bases of the junction left unmatched. The germline V gene has CDR1 SGDLS and CDR2 YYNGEE. For the CDR3, the DNA is TGTGCCAGCACCCAAGGGGGACAGGGGAACACCGGGGAGCTGTTTTTT. Protein sequence: CASTQGGQGNTGELFF.

This sequence joins TRBV5-1 and TRBJ2-2; 9 bases are a match to TRBD2. The CDR3 runs 16 residues. J lost 4 bases, V lost 1 base, and 5 bases had no gene match. Germline V gives CDR1 SGHRS, CDR2 YFSETQ. The CDR3: CASSLTAGGSTGELFF. The CDR3 DNA reads TGCGCCAGCAGCTTGACAGCGGGAGGATCCACCGGGGAGCTGTTTTTT. Based on the CDR3 plus reference TRBV5-1 and TRBJ2-2, the full variable domain is KAGVTQTPRYLIKTRGQQVTLSCSPISGHRSVSWYQQTPGQGLQFLFEYFSETQRNKGNFPGRFSGRQFSNSRSEMNVSTLELGDSALYLCASSLTAGGSTGELFFGEGSRLTVL.

V usage is TRBV4-1 and J usage is TRBJ2-7, with D uncertain. Germline V gene sequence: CDR1 MGHRA, CDR2 YSYEKL. Trimming removed 0 bases from V and 6 bases from J, with 12 bases in between. The CDR3 loop spans 14 amino acids. CDR3 region: CASSQDRFSLEQYF. Written as DNA, the CDR3 is TGCGCCAGCAGCCAAGACCGTTTTAGTCTCGAGCAGTACTTC.

CDR3 sequence: CAWSAEGWEQPQHF. In nucleotides, the CDR3 is TGTGCCTGGAGTGCAGAGGGTTGGGAGCAGCCCCAGCATTTT. This rearrangement joins TRBV30 to TRBJ1-5, with unresolved D. The V gene lost 1 base and the J gene lost 7 bases, with 14 bases spanning the gap. CDR1 GTSNPN and CDR2 SVGIG come from the germline V gene (reference sequence). The CDR3 extends over 14 amino acids.

The gene calls are TRBV7-8 and TRBJ2-7, with 7 bases that match TRBD1. The CDR3 spans 12 residues. CDR1 and CDR2 from the germline V gene are SGHVS and FQNEAQ. J was trimmed by 6 bases and V by 2 bases; bases with no gene match: 1. Written as DNA, the CDR3 is TGTGCCAGCAGCTTATCAGGGGGCGAGCAGTACTTC. Its protein product is CASSLSGGEQYF.

The J gene is TRBJ2-1, the V gene TRBV2; a possible D gene is TRBD2 (5 bases). This CDR3 has 16 amino acids. V lost 6 bases and J lost 5, with 20 bases in between. Germline CDR1 and CDR2: SNHLY and FYNNEI. For the CDR3, the DNA is TGTGCCAGCAGAAAAGGCCCCGGGATTATCGACAATGAGCAGTTCTTC. It specifies CASRKGPGIIDNEQFF.

This chain links TRBV11-3 with TRBJ1-1; TRBD1 might be the D (5 bases). Trimming removed 5 bases from V and 2 bases from J, with 12 bases in between. The CDR3 totals 14 residues. Per the germline V gene, CDR1 is SGHNT and CDR2 is YENEEA. In DNA form, the CDR3 reads TGTGCCAGCAGCCTGGGGCGGGGAAACACTGAAGCTTTCTTT. It specifies CASSLGRGNTEAFF.

V is TRBV27 and J is TRBJ2-7; D unclear. CDR1 MNHEY and CDR2 SMNVEV come from the germline V gene (reference sequence). Trimming took off 5 bases at V and 6 bases at J, with 20 bases between the two ends. This CDR3 has 15 residues. The CDR3 DNA sequence: TGTGCCAGCAGTGGCCGCCGCGGAGACCCCGTCGAGCAGTACTTC. This translates into CASSGRRGDPVEQYF.

This sequence joins TRBV5-1 and TRBJ2-1, with a possible D match to TRBD1 (6 bases). Germline CDR1 SGHRS, CDR2 YFSETQ. Trimming left V 0 bases short and J 13 bases short, with 17 bases between. There are 14 residues in the CDR3. The CDR3 here is CASSLGQAVSPQFF. DNA for the CDR3: TGCGCCAGCAGCTTGGGACAGGCGGTCTCACCACAGTTCTTC.

This clone was detected only a few times. The J gene is TRBJ2-6, the V gene TRBV7-3, with D possibly being TRBD2 (6 bases). Germline V CDR1 and CDR2: SGHTA, FQGTGA. The CDR3 is made up of 16 amino acids. Trimming pared 5 bases from V and 0 bases from J, leaving 11 bases between. CDR3 in amino acids: CASSQGLSSGANVLTF. CDR3 nucleotides: TGTGCCAGCAGCCAAGGACTATCCTCTGGGGCCAACGTCCTGACTTTC.

The V and J genes are TRBV30 and TRBJ1-3, with no clear D. The V and J ends lost 6 bases and 3 bases respectively, with 18 bases between them. CDR3 length: 15 residues. Germline CDR1 is GTSNPN and CDR2 is SVGIG (reference sequence). The CDR3 region is CACIVRRDRGNTIYF. The CDR3 nucleotides read TGTGCCTGCATCGTCCGTCGGGATCGTGGAAACACCATATATTTT.

The rearrangement uses TRBV28 and TRBJ2-5; D is unresolved. CDR1 is MDHEN, CDR2 SYDVKM, per germline. V lost 4 bases, J lost 1 base, and 7 bases lay in between. The CDR3 is made up of 13 amino acids. CDR3 DNA sequence: TGTGCCAGCAGTTACGAGTCCCAAGAGACCCAGTACTTC. Amino acid sequence: CASSYESQETQYF.

The V call is TRBV14, the J call TRBJ2-7, with 7 bases lining up with TRBD1. This CDR3 has 13 amino acids. J lost 1 base, V lost 11 bases, and 8 bases had no gene match. Germline CDR1 is SGHDN and CDR2 is FVKESK. CDR3 in amino acids: CALRDRPSYEQYF. The CDR3, as DNA: TGTGCCCTCCGGGACAGACCTTCCTACGAGCAGTACTTC.

This clone has just one count. V is TRBV5-6 and J is TRBJ1-5, with TRBD1 matching over 8 bases. Germline CDR1 reads SGHDT; CDR2 reads YYEEEE. V trimming: 2 bases; J trimming: 7 bases; junction bases outside the gene matches: 5. The CDR3 extends over 14 amino acids. CDR3 in DNA: TGTGCCAGCAGCTTTGGGGCAGGGGGCCAGCCCCAGCATTTT. This sequence encodes CASSFGAGGQPQHF.

The chain carries TRBV9 and TRBJ2-7, with 7 nucleotides matching TRBD1. V was pared by 2 bases and J by 2 bases, with 4 bases of the junction left unmatched. This CDR3 has 14 residues. Germline-derived CDR1 and CDR2 are SGDLS and YYNGEE. The CDR3 is CASSVGTVAYEQYF. CDR3 coding DNA: TGTGCCAGCAGCGTCGGGACAGTAGCCTACGAGCAGTACTTC.

The V gene is TRBV4-1, the J gene TRBJ1-1; 9 nucleotides agree with TRBD1. With 3 bases clipped from V and 8 bases from J, the junction kept 10 bases outside the gene matches. Looked up from germline, CDR1 is MGHRA and CDR2 is YSYEKL. The CDR3 is 15 amino acids. The CDR3 is CASSHFFRDRDEAFF. CDR3 in DNA: TGCGCCAGCAGCCATTTTTTCCGGGACAGGGACGAAGCTTTCTTT.

The chain joins TRBV5-1 to TRBJ2-7, with D hard to call. Germline assignment: CDR1 SGHRS and CDR2 YFSETQ. The CDR3 covers 14 residues. The V gene lost 1 base and the J gene lost 2 bases, with 10 bases spanning the gap. The CDR3 spells CASSLTNTPYEQYF. CDR3 coding DNA: TGCGCCAGCAGCTTGACGAATACTCCCTACGAGCAGTACTTC.

The V call is TRBV6-5, the J call TRBJ2-7; no firm D call. The ends were cut back, 6 bases at V and 5 bases at J, with 17 bases in the middle. In germline, CDR1 is MNHEY, CDR2 SVGAGI. This CDR3 contains 14 residues. The CDR3 sequence: CASSLLYTIDEQYF. The CDR3 nucleotides are TGTGCCAGCAGCCTCTTGTACACAATCGACGAGCAGTACTTC.

The chain links TRBV19 to TRBJ1-2; weak D call: TRBD1 (5 bases). Germline V gives CDR1 LNHDA, CDR2 SQIVND (reference sequence). CDR3 length: 15 amino acids. V gave up 5 bases and J gave up 0 bases, with 13 bases separating them. The CDR3 loop is CASSPGWGTNYGYTF. CDR3 in DNA: TGTGCCAGTAGTCCTGGGTGGGGCACTAACTATGGCTACACCTTC.

The chain combines TRBV11-3 with TRBJ2-7; 8 bases align to TRBD2. The CDR3 is 14 amino acids. With 5 bases clipped from V and 3 bases from J, the junction kept 6 bases outside the gene matches. Germline lookup yields CDR1 SGHNT and CDR2 YENEEA. DNA for the CDR3: TGTGCCAGCAGCCTCAGACTAGCGAGCTACGAGCAGTACTTC. Its translation: CASSLRLASYEQYF.